Below, 8 T cell receptor beta chains from the same sample are listed, as sequenced in a study of T cell repertoires in cytomegalovirus infection. TCRdb itself ran the reads through MiXCR, one entry per CDR3 protein. The sample yields 340,000 or so distinct CDR3 sequences, just under 25% seen once. These receptors lack a known antigen. The material sequenced was cultured PBMCs, taken from culture after CMV antigen stimulation. The source is a human donor in good health (CMV status not recorded). Some clones in this sample may be carry-over from other donors' samples.

The sample holds a few counts of this clonotype. The chain is built from TRBV7-8 and TRBJ2-7; D gene unclear. The CDR3 length is 11 residues. The germline gives CDR1 SGHVS, CDR2 FQNEAQ. Trimming shortened V by 4 bases and J by 3 bases, and 4 bases separated the two germline ends. For the CDR3, the DNA is TGTGCCAGCAGCTCATTCTACGAGCAGTACTTC. Its protein product is CASSSFYEQYF. Variable domain in full (rest from reference TRBV7-8 and TRBJ2-7): GAGVSQSPRYKVAKRGQDVALRCDPISGHVSLFWYQQALGQGPEFLTYFQNEAQLDKSGLPSDRFFAERPEGSVSTLKIQRTQQEDSAVYLCASSSFYEQYFGPGTRLTVT.

V is TRBV19 and J is TRBJ2-1; a weak D match, TRBD1 (6 bases). This CDR3 region has 15 residues. CDR1 and CDR2 from the germline V gene are LNHDA and SQIVND (reference sequence). V was trimmed by 2 bases and J by 5 bases, leaving 13 bases between them. For the CDR3, the DNA is TGTGCCAGTAGTATAAATGGGAAGGGGGACAATGAGCAGTTCTTC. This encodes CASSINGKGDNEQFF.

This chain uses TRBV6-6 with TRBJ1-1, with a possible D match to TRBD1 (5 bases). Germline V gene lookup returns CDR1 MNHNY and CDR2 SVGAGI (reference sequence). This CDR3 is built from 15 residues. V was pared by 0 bases and J by 1 base, with 9 bases between. The CDR3 here is CASSYSGGTNTEAFF. CDR3 DNA sequence: TGTGCCAGCAGTTACTCTGGGGGGACGAACACTGAAGCTTTCTTT.

This clonotype was detected ten times or more. The chain has TRBV7-2 and TRBJ1-2, with D maybe TRBD1 (5 bases). Between the trimmed V and J ends, which lost 5 bases and 3 bases, there was a span of 10 bases. The CDR3 contains 13 residues. CDR1 and CDR2 from the germline V gene are SGHTA and FQGNSA. The CDR3 loop is CASSQGRYYGYTF. DNA of the CDR3: TGTGCCAGCAGCCAGGGACGGTACTATGGCTACACCTTC.

The J gene is TRBJ1-6, the V gene TRBV6-5; 8 bases line up with TRBD1. J lost 5 bases, V lost 7 bases, and 7 bases had no gene match. The CDR3 is made up of 15 amino acids. CDR1 and CDR2 (germline): MNHEY, SVGAGI. The CDR3 is CASTRTGNDNSPLHF. In DNA form, the CDR3 reads TGTGCCAGCACAAGGACAGGGAACGATAATTCACCCCTCCACTTT.

This clonotype was found a few times. The chain joins TRBV10-2 to TRBJ2-2, with a tentative D call TRBD1 (6 bases). V lost 5 bases and J lost 6, with 13 bases in between. Germline CDR1 reads WSHSY; CDR2 reads SAAADI. The CDR3 has 14 residues. CDR3 residues: CASSIFRQAGELFF. CDR3 coding DNA: TGCGCCAGCAGTATATTCCGACAGGCCGGGGAGCTGTTTTTT.

This clonotype was counted a few times. This sequence joins TRBV12-3 or TRBV12-4 and TRBJ1-2; D is undetermined. The CDR3 runs 12 residues. Trimming stripped 5 bases from V and 0 bases from J, with 4 bases between. As DNA, the CDR3 is TGTGCCAGCAGTAGAGCTAACTATGGCTACACCTTC. It is translated as CASSRANYGYTF.

CDR3 DNA sequence: TGTGCCAGCAGTTTAAAGCGGGGGGGGAACAATGAGCAGTTCTTC. Translated, it gives CASSLKRGGNNEQFF. V and J are TRBV27 and TRBJ2-1; TRBD2 agrees at 10 bases. V gave up 2 bases and J gave up 5 bases; unmatched junction bases: 3. Per the germline V gene, CDR1 is MNHEY and CDR2 is SMNVEV (reference sequence). This CDR3 region has 15 residues.